This T cell receptor beta chain is from a study of blood T cell repertoires in COVID-19. Overall study context: Some COVID-19 samples were acute and others convalescent; all came from the United States, Italy and Spain. Nucleic acid was either cDNA or gDNA, and it came from T cells, B-cell-depleted T cells, or PBMCs.

Methods used by the authors: For nucleated cells, counts were estimated from reference gene primer amplification. The data were produced by immunoSEQ multiplex PCR, yet TCRdb's version contains in-frame clones alone and is incomplete. V, J and clone size reflect that table, while D and trimming were determined from the DNA. The table lists about 310,000 clones, about nine tenths of them singletons, with 1% in the top ten. J lost 4 bases, V lost 4 bases, and 2 bases had no gene match. In germline, CDR1 is LGHDT, CDR2 YNNKEL (reference sequence). The CDR3 covers 13 residues. This TCR was sampled from a man aged 45-65 years with active or convalescent COVID-19. This chain links TRBV3-1 (or the pseudogene TRBV3-2) with TRBJ1-1; 8 positions match TRBD1. Material: peripheral blood. The CDR3 region has the DNA TGTGCCAGCAGCCTTACAGGGGGCACTGAAGCTTTCTTT. Its translation: CASSLTGGTEAFF.